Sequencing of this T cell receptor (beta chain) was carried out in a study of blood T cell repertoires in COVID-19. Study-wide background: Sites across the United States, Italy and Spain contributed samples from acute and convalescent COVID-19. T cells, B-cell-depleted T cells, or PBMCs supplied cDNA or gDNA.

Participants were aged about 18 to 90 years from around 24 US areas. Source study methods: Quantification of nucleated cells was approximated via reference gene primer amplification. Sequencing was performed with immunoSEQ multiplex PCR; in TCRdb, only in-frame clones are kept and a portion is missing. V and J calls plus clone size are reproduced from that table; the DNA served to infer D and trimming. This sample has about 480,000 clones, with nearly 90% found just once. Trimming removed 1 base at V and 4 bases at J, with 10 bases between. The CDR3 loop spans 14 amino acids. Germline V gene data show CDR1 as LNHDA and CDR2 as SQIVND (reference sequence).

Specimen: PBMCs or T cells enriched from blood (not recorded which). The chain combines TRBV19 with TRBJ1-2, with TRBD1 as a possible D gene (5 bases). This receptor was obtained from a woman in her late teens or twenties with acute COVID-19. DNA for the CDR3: TGTGCCAGTAGTATAGGTAGACAGCGCTATGGCTACACCTTC. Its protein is CASSIGRQRYGYTF.